A single sample is the source of the 32 T cell receptor beta chains below, sequenced in a study of shared clonotypes between healthy human individuals. The data were produced by immunoSEQ multiplex PCR, yet TCRdb's version contains in-frame clones alone and is incomplete. The table has 400,000 to 600,000 clones, roughly 95% seen once. The sequenced material came from naive CD4+ T cells sorted from blood. Specified subset: CD45RA+ positively selected. These receptors were collected from a woman younger than 45 in good health.

The chain recombines TRBV7-9 with TRBJ2-5, with D tentatively TRBD2 (5 bases). This CDR3 comprises 14 residues. Germline CDR1 SEHNR, CDR2 FQNEAQ (reference sequence). The V and J ends lost 3 bases and 2 bases respectively, with 10 bases between them. This CDR3 is CASSLMEDQETQYF. DNA for the CDR3: TGTGCCAGCAGCTTGATGGAGGATCAAGAGACCCAGTACTTC.

The genes are TRBV27 and TRBJ2-1; 11 nucleotides agree with TRBD2. J was trimmed by 6 bases and V by 2 bases; bases with no gene match: 3. The CDR3 totals 15 residues. Germline CDR1 is MNHEY and CDR2 is SMNVEV (reference sequence). The CDR3 reads CASSLRLAGPNEQFF. CDR3 nucleotide sequence: TGTGCCAGCAGTTTACGACTAGCGGGACCCAATGAGCAGTTCTTC.

The rearrangement joins TRBV25-1 to TRBJ2-7; D remains ambiguous. CDR1 is MGHDK and CDR2 is SYGVNS in the germline V gene. This CDR3 contains 11 residues. V dropped 4 bases and J dropped 3 bases, with 4 bases sitting between them. The CDR3 region is CASSVLYEQYF. The CDR3 DNA sequence: TGTGCCAGCAGTGTCCTCTACGAGCAGTACTTC.

The genes are TRBV5-1 and TRBJ2-3; no reliable D call. The CDR3 is 13 amino acids. The V and J ends lost 6 bases and 9 bases respectively, with 17 bases between them. Germline lookup yields CDR1 SGHRS and CDR2 YFSETQ. CDR3 amino acids: CASTQASSLTQYF. For the CDR3, the DNA is TGCGCCAGCACCCAGGCCTCAAGTTTAACGCAGTATTTT.

The V and J genes are TRBV28 and TRBJ1-1, with D perhaps matching TRBD1 (6 bases). Germline V gene sequence: CDR1 MDHEN, CDR2 SYDVKM. The V end was cut by 6 bases, the J end by 7 bases, with 18 bases between. This CDR3 is 14 amino acids long. The chain's CDR3 is CASRGTQTPFEAFF. The CDR3 nucleotides read TGTGCCAGCAGGGGGACACAAACCCCTTTTGAAGCTTTCTTT. The complete variable domain, with remaining parts taken from reference TRBV28 and TRBJ1-1, reads DVKVTQSSRYLVKRTGEKVFLECVQDMDHENMFWYRQDPGLGLRLIYFSYDVKMKEKGDIPEGYSVSREKKERFSLILESASTNQTSMYLCASRGTQTPFEAFFGQGTRLTVV.

The chain employs TRBV5-1 and TRBJ2-5, with 9 bases identical to TRBD1. CDR1 and CDR2 from the germline V gene are SGHRS and YFSETQ. The length of the CDR3 is 21 residues. Trimming cost V 2 bases and J 0 bases; bases outside gene matches: 20. CDR3 DNA sequence: TGCGCCAGCAGCTTTTGGGGCGGCGGCACAGGGGGCACGGGGAACCAAGAGACCCAGTACTTC. Its protein product is CASSFWGGGTGGTGNQETQYF.

J is TRBJ2-1 and V is TRBV7-9; the D gene is possibly TRBD1 (6 bases). The germline V and J ends were trimmed by 8 bases and 8 bases, with 22 bases remaining between them. The germline V gene has CDR1 SEHNR and CDR2 FQNEAQ (reference sequence). The CDR3 loop spans 15 amino acids. The CDR3 DNA follows: TGTGCCAGCGGTCCTTGGGGGCGACGAAAGGATGAGCAGTTCTTC. It specifies CASGPWGRRKDEQFF.

The chain employs TRBV18 and TRBJ2-7, with D possibly being TRBD1 or TRBD2 (5 bases each). The CDR3 is made up of 13 amino acids. Germline V gene lookup returns CDR1 KGHSH and CDR2 LQKENI. V lost 2 bases to trimming and J lost 3 bases, with 8 bases between them. The DNA for the CDR3 is TGTGCCAGCTCACCAGGGGGAGTCTACGAGCAGTACTTC. This codes for CASSPGGVYEQYF.

The V call is TRBV5-1, the J call TRBJ2-7; D gene uncertain. Germline CDR1 SGHRS, CDR2 YFSETQ. CDR3 length equals 14 residues. The V end was cut by 0 bases, the J end by 3 bases, with 10 bases between. The DNA for the CDR3 is TGCGCCAGCAGCTTGGAAAGGTTGGGCTACGAGCAGTACTTC. This sequence encodes CASSLERLGYEQYF.

The V call is TRBV11-1, the J call TRBJ2-7, with a tentative D call TRBD2 (6 bases). Germline lookup yields CDR1 SGHAT and CDR2 FQDESV (reference sequence). V shed 9 bases and J shed 3 bases, with 21 bases lying between them. The CDR3 is 15 residues long. The CDR3 is CARHPGTQLLYEQYF. The CDR3 coding sequence is TGTGCCAGACACCCGGGGACTCAATTACTCTACGAGCAGTACTTC.

The V gene is TRBV7-6, the J gene TRBJ2-2; 8 nucleotides line up with TRBD1. Germline V lookup: CDR1 SGHVS, CDR2 FNYEAQ. This CDR3 has 18 residues. V trimming: 1 base; J trimming: 5 bases; junction bases outside the gene matches: 12. The CDR3 loop reads CASSLVQRTGLGTGELFF. CDR3 coding DNA: TGTGCCAGCAGCTTAGTACAACGGACAGGGTTGGGGACCGGGGAGCTGTTTTTT.

The chain combines TRBV29-1 with TRBJ2-2; D possibly matches TRBD1 or TRBD2 (5 bases each). The V gene lost 6 bases and the J gene lost 8 bases, with 13 bases spanning the gap. The CDR3 loop spans 12 amino acids. CDR1 is SQVTM and CDR2 is ANQGSEA in the germline V gene. CDR3 in amino acids: CSVGDVSGELFF. The CDR3 nucleotides are TGCAGCGTGGGGGACGTTTCTGGGGAGCTGTTTTTT.

The rearrangement links TRBV27 to TRBJ2-7, with D uncertain. V dropped 6 bases and J dropped 4 bases, with 10 bases sitting between them. Germline-derived CDR1 and CDR2 are MNHEY and SMNVEV (reference sequence). The CDR3 covers 12 residues. The CDR3 protein is CASRGPLYEQYF. The CDR3 bases are TGTGCCAGCAGAGGCCCACTATACGAGCAGTACTTC.

The chain uses TRBV6-5 and TRBJ2-5; 8 bases fit TRBD2. V lost 0 bases and J lost 4; bases outside the gene matches: 7. Germline lookup yields CDR1 MNHEY and CDR2 SVGAGI. This CDR3 is 16 amino acids long. This CDR3 reads CASSYSAGGVGETQYF. CDR3 nucleotides: TGTGCCAGCAGTTACTCGGCGGGGGGCGTGGGAGAGACCCAGTACTTC.

This clone was detected only once. The rearrangement links TRBV5-1 to TRBJ2-4; perhaps TRBD1 as D (6 bases). The V and J ends lost 2 bases and 8 bases respectively, with 17 bases between them. The CDR3 runs 15 residues. Germline CDR1 and CDR2: SGHRS and YFSETQ. As DNA, the CDR3 is TGCGCCAGCAGCTTTGGGTCTCAGGGGAAGGACATTCAGTACTTC. Its protein is CASSFGSQGKDIQYF.

The chain combines TRBV9 with TRBJ2-6; D tentatively reads TRBD1 or TRBD2 (5 bases each). V was pared by 3 bases and J by 0 bases, with 10 bases between. The CDR3 is made up of 16 amino acids. Germline V CDR1 and CDR2: SGDLS, YYNGEE. The CDR3 sequence: CASSAGTVSGANVLTF. The CDR3 DNA reads as TGTGCCAGCAGCGCCGGGACGGTCTCTGGGGCCAACGTCCTGACTTTC.

The chain links TRBV11-2 to TRBJ1-3; 8 bases align to TRBD1. The CDR3 length is 16 residues. Germline CDR1 is SGHAT and CDR2 is FQNNGV. V lost 5 bases to trimming and J lost 2 bases; unmatched junction nucleotides: 8. Written as DNA, the CDR3 is TGTGCCAGCAGCCCGAAGCAGGGGGCGACTGGAAACACCATATATTTT. Residues: CASSPKQGATGNTIYF.

The V gene is TRBV7-2, the J gene TRBJ2-3, with no clear D. The CDR3 has 12 amino acids. The germline CDR1 and CDR2 sequences are SGHTA and FQGNSA. Trimming stripped 10 bases from V and 1 base from J, with 9 bases between. CDR3 protein: CAMTSGTDTQYF. The CDR3 coding sequence is TGTGCCATGACAAGTGGCACAGATACGCAGTATTTT.

This CDR3 reads CASWAQTSEAFF. CDR3 DNA: TGTGCCAGCTGGGCGCAGACATCTGAAGCTTTCTTT. The rearrangement joins TRBV2 to TRBJ1-1; D is uncertain. Germline values: CDR1 SNHLY, CDR2 FYNNEI. This CDR3 is built from 12 residues. V was trimmed by 8 bases and J by 6 bases, leaving 13 bases between them.

CDR3 bases: TGCGCCAGCGGCCCACGGGGACAGGGGGGTCATGAGCAGTTCTTC. Translated, it gives CASGPRGQGGHEQFF. The chain recombines TRBV5-1 with TRBJ2-1; 11 nucleotides match TRBD1. Germline CDR1 SGHRS, CDR2 YFSETQ. Unmatched junction bases numbered 11, after V lost 7 bases and J lost 8 bases. CDR3 length: 15 residues.

The gene calls are TRBV19 and TRBJ1-4; D might be TRBD1 (5 bases). The CDR3 is made up of 16 amino acids. Germline loops: CDR1 LNHDA, CDR2 SQIVND (reference sequence). Trimming took 7 bases from V and 8 from J, leaving 23 bases between them. CDR3: CASNGAVRNDQEKLFF. The CDR3 region has the DNA TGTGCCAGTAACGGGGCGGTCCGCAATGATCAGGAAAAACTGTTTTTT.

The CDR3 DNA is TGTGCCAGCAGTTCCGAGACTCGCCAGTACTTC. Residues: CASSSETRQYF. This chain connects TRBV6-6 to TRBJ2-7, with D uncertain. CDR3 length: 11 amino acids. CDR1 and CDR2 from the germline V gene are MNHNY and SVGAGI (reference sequence). Deletions cut 4 bases from V and 10 bases from J, with 11 bases between.

The chain employs TRBV9 and TRBJ2-3, with 10 nucleotides matching TRBD2. The germline gives CDR1 SGDLS, CDR2 YYNGEE. The V gene end was trimmed by 3 bases and the J gene end by 4 bases; junction bases not matched to a gene: 8. The CDR3 contains 16 residues. The CDR3 protein is CASSDPLAGEPDTQYF. The CDR3 DNA is TGTGCCAGCAGCGATCCTCTAGCGGGAGAGCCAGATACGCAGTATTTT.

This chain links TRBV28 with TRBJ2-5, with 9 bases matching TRBD2. The end of the DNA aligns better with TRBJ2-7, so the J call may be wrong. The CDR3 totals 15 residues. Looked up from germline, CDR1 is MDHEN and CDR2 is SYDVKM. CDR3 loop: CASRANSGSSDEQYF. CDR3 DNA: TGTGCCAGCAGGGCCAATAGCGGGAGCTCTGACGAGCAGTACTTC.

The chain has TRBV7-2 and TRBJ2-1, with D uncertain. This CDR3 has 15 residues. Trimming took off 0 bases at V and 2 bases at J, with 8 bases between the two ends. Germline V gene lookup returns CDR1 SGHTA and CDR2 FQGNSA. In DNA, the CDR3 is TGTGCCAGCAGCTTAGCGTCTCTCGCCTACAATGAGCAGTTCTTC. Translated, it gives CASSLASLAYNEQFF.

This chain joins TRBV5-1 and TRBJ1-4; possible D gene TRBD1, 5 bases. V shed 4 bases and J shed 7 bases, with 17 bases lying between them. The CDR3 loop spans 15 amino acids. The germline CDR1 and CDR2 sequences are SGHRS and YFSETQ. DNA for the CDR3: TGCGCCAGCAGCCCTTCCCGGGGGTTGGGTGAAAAACTGTTTTTT. Translating gives CASSPSRGLGEKLFF.

The chain has TRBV28 and TRBJ2-1; perhaps TRBD1 as D (5 bases). V was trimmed by 10 bases and J by 7 bases, leaving 14 bases between them. The CDR3 runs to 12 residues. Germline V gives CDR1 MDHEN, CDR2 SYDVKM. CDR3 in amino acids: CATYFQGNEQFF. Written as DNA, the CDR3 is TGTGCCACCTACTTCCAGGGAAATGAGCAGTTCTTC. The whole variable domain, filled in from reference TRBV28 and TRBJ2-1, reads DVKVTQSSRYLVKRTGEKVFLECVQDMDHENMFWYRQDPGLGLRLIYFSYDVKMKEKGDIPEGYSVSREKKERFSLILESASTNQTSMYLCATYFQGNEQFFGPGTRLTVL.

The V gene is TRBV19, the J gene TRBJ2-7, with 7 positions matching TRBD1. Germline V gene data show CDR1 as LNHDA and CDR2 as SQIVND (reference sequence). V dropped 3 bases and J dropped 2; count of bases not matched to a gene: 1. CDR3 size: 13 residues. CDR3 sequence: CASSIQGAYEQYF. CDR3 in DNA: TGTGCCAGTAGTATTCAGGGGGCCTACGAGCAGTACTTC.

V is TRBV19 and J is TRBJ2-7; 14 bases are a match to TRBD2. J was trimmed by 4 bases and V by 4 bases; bases with no gene match: 12. The CDR3 covers 18 residues. Germline-derived CDR1 and CDR2 are LNHDA and SQIVND (reference sequence). The CDR3 loop reads CASSRGLAGEAGLYEQYF. The CDR3 nucleotides read TGTGCCAGTAGTAGGGGACTAGCGGGAGAGGCGGGGTTGTACGAGCAGTACTTC.

The V gene is TRBV9, the J gene TRBJ2-1, with 9 bases lining up with TRBD2. There are 16 residues in the CDR3. Germline trimming cut 2 bases from V and 8 bases from J; bases unmatched to any gene: 11. Germline lookup yields CDR1 SGDLS and CDR2 YYNGEE. The CDR3 here is CASSVVGREGFDEQFF. As DNA, the CDR3 is TGTGCCAGCAGCGTGGTGGGGCGGGAGGGGTTCGATGAGCAGTTCTTC.

This chain uses TRBV29-1 with TRBJ1-1; the match to TRBD1 covers 7 bases. CDR1 is SQVTM, CDR2 ANQGSEA, per germline. This CDR3 contains 13 residues. V was pared by 4 bases and J by 5 bases, with 7 bases of the junction left unmatched. As DNA, the CDR3 is TGCAGCGTTGGCCCACAGGGGAGGACTGAAGCTTTCTTT. Its translation: CSVGPQGRTEAFF.

The rearrangement links TRBV19 to TRBJ2-1; a weak D match, TRBD2 (5 bases). Germline CDR1 reads LNHDA; CDR2 reads SQIVND (reference sequence). This CDR3 comprises 13 residues. Trimming pared 9 bases from V and 4 bases from J, leaving 13 bases between. This CDR3 is CARQRWEYNEQFF. CDR3 nucleotides: TGTGCCAGACAGCGGTGGGAGTACAATGAGCAGTTCTTC.